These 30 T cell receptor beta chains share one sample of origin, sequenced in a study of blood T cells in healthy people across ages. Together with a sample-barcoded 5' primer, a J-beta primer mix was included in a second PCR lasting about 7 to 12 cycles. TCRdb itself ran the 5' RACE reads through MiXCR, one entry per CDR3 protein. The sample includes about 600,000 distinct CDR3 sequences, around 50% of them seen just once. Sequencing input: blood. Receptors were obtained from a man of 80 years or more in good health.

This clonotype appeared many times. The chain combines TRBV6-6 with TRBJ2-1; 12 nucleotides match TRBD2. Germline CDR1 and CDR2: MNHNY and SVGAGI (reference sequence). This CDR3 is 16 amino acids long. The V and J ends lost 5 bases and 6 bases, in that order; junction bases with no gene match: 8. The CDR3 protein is CASSSRGLAGFNEQFF. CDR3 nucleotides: TGTGCCAGCAGTAGCCGAGGACTAGCGGGATTCAATGAGCAGTTCTTC.

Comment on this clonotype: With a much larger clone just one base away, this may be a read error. CDR3 loop: CASGPQGGVYEQYF. CDR3 bases: TGTGCCAGCGGTCCGCAGGGTGGGGTCTACGAGCAGTACTTC. The chain employs TRBV6-1 and TRBJ2-7; possibly TRBD1 for D (5 bases). V was clipped by 8 bases and J by 3 bases, with 17 bases between them. The CDR3 is 14 amino acids. In germline, CDR1 is MNHNS, CDR2 SASEGT.

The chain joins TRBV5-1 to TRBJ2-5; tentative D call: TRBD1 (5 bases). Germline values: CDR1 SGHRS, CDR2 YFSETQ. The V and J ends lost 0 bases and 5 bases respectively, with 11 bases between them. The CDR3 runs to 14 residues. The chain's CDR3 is CASSLEGNTETQYF. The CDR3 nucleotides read TGCGCCAGCAGCTTGGAGGGGAATACGGAGACCCAGTACTTC.

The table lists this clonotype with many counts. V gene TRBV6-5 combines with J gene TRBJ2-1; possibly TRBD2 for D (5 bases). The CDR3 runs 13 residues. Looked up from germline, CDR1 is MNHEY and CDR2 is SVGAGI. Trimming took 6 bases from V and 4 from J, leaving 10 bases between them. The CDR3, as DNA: TGTGCCAGCAGGTCGGACTTTTACAATGAGCAGTTCTTC. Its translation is CASRSDFYNEQFF.

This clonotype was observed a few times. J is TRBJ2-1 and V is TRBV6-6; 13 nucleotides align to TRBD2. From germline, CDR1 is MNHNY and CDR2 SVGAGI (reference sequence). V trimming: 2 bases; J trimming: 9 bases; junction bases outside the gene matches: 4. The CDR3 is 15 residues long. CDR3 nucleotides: TGTGCCAGCAGTTACGATAGACTAGCGGGGGGTGAGCAGTTCTTC. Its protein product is CASSYDRLAGGEQFF.

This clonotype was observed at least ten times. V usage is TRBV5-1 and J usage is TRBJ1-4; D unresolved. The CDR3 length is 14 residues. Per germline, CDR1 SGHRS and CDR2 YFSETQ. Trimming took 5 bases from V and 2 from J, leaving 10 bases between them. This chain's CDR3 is CASRKRDTNEKLFF. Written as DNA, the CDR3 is TGCGCCAGCAGGAAGCGGGATACTAATGAAAAACTGTTTTTT. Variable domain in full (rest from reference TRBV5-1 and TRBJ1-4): KAGVTQTPRYLIKTRGQQVTLSCSPISGHRSVSWYQQTPGQGLQFLFEYFSETQRNKGNFPGRFSGRQFSNSRSEMNVSTLELGDSALYLCASRKRDTNEKLFFGSGTQLSVL.

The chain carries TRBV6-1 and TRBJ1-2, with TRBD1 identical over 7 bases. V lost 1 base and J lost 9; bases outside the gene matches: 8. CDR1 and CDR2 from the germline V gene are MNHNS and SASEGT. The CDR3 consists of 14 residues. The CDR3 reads CASSEVRDSVRYTF. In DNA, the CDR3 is TGTGCCAGCAGTGAAGTTCGGGACAGTGTACGCTACACCTTC.

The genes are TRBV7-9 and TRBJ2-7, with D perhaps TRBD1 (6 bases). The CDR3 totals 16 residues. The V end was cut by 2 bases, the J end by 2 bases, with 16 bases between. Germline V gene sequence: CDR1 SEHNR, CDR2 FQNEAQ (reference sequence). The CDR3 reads CASSLPQGPQTYEQYF. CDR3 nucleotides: TGTGCCAGCAGCTTACCACAGGGTCCCCAAACCTACGAGCAGTACTTC.

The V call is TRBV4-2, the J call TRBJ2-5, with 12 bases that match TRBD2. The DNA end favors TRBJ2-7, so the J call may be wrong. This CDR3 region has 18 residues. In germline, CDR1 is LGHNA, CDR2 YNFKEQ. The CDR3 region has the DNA TGTGCCAGCAGCCAAGATCTCCCTAGCGGGAGGGAATCCTACGAGCAGTACTTC. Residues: CASSQDLPSGRESYEQYF.

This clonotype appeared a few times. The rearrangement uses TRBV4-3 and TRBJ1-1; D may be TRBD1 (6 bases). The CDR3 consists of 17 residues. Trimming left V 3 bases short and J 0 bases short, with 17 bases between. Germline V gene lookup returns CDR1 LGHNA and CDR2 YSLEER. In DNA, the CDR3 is TGCGCCAGCAGCCAGGGCCGAACCAGGGGAATGAACACTGAAGCTTTCTTT. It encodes CASSQGRTRGMNTEAFF.

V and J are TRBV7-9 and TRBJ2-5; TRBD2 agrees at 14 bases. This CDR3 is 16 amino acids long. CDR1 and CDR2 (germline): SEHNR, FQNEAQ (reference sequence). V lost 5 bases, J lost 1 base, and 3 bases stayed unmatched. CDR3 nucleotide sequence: TGTGCCAGCAGCAAAGGGACTAGCGGGGGCCAAGAGACCCAGTACTTC. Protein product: CASSKGTSGGQETQYF. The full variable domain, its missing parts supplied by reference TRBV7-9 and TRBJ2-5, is DTGVSQNPRHKITKRGQNVTFRCDPISEHNRLYWYRQTLGQGPEFLTYFQNEAQLEKSRLLSDRFSAERPKGSFSTLEIQRTEQGDSAMYLCASSKGTSGGQETQYFGPGTRLLVL.

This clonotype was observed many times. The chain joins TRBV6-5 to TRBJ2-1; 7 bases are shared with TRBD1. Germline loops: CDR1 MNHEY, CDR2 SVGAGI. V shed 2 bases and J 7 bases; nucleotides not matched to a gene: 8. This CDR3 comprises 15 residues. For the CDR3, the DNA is TGTGCCAGCAGTTACGACCGAGTCAGGGGGAATGAGCAGTTCTTC. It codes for CASSYDRVRGNEQFF.

DNA for the CDR3: TGTGCCAGCAGAGACCCGGGTAGGCCCGGGGCCTATGGCTACACCTTC. Residues: CASRDPGRPGAYGYTF. The chain uses TRBV6-5 and TRBJ1-2, with D possibly matching TRBD1 (5 bases). Trimming left V 6 bases short and J 4 bases short, with 21 bases between. From germline, CDR1 is MNHEY and CDR2 SVGAGI. This CDR3 has 16 residues.

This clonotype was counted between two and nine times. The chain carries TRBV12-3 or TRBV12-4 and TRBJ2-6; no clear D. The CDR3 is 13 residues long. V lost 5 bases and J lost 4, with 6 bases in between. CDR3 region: CASSPLGANVLTF. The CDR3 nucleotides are TGTGCCAGCAGTCCCTTGGGGGCCAACGTCCTGACTTTC.

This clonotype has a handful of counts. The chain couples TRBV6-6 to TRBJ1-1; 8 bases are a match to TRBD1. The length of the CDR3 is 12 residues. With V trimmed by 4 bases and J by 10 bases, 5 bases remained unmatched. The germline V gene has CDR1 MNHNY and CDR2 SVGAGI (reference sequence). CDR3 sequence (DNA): TGTGCCAGCAGTTCAACAGGGGGAAGAGCTTTCTTT. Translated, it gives CASSSTGGRAFF.

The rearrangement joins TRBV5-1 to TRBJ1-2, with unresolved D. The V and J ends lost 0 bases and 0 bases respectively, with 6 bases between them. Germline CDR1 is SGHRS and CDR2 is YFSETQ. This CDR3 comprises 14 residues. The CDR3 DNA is TGCGCCAGCAGCTTGGTTGGGGCTAACTATGGCTACACCTTC. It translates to CASSLVGANYGYTF.

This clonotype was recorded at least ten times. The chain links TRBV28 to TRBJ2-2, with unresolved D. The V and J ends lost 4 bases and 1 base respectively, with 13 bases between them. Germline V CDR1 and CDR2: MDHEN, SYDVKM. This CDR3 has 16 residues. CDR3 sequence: CASSSLGGKNTGELFF. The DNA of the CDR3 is TGTGCCAGCAGTTCCCTTGGCGGAAAGAACACCGGGGAGCTGTTTTTT. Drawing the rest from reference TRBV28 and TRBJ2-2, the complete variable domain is DVKVTQSSRYLVKRTGEKVFLECVQDMDHENMFWYRQDPGLGLRLIYFSYDVKMKEKGDIPEGYSVSREKKERFSLILESASTNQTSMYLCASSSLGGKNTGELFFGEGSRLTVL.

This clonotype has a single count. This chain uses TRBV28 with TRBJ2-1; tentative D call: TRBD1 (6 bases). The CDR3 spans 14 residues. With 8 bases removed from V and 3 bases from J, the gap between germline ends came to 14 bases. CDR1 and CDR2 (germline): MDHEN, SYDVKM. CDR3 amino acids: CASLSGDNYNEQFF. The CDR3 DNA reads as TGTGCCAGCCTCTCAGGGGACAACTACAATGAGCAGTTCTTC.

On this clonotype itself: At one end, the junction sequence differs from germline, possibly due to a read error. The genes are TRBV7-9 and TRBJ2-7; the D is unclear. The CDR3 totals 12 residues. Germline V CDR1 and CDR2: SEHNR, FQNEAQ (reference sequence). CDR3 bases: TGTGCCAACAGCTTTCCTCACGGGCAGCAGTACTTC. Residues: CANSFPHGQQYF.

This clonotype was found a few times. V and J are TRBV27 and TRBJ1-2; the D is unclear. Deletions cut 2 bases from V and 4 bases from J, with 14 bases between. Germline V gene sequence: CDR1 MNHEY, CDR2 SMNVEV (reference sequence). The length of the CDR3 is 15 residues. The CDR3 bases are TGTGCCAGCAGTTTAGTTCTAGTGGTTTTCTATGGCTACACCTTC. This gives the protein CASSLVLVVFYGYTF.

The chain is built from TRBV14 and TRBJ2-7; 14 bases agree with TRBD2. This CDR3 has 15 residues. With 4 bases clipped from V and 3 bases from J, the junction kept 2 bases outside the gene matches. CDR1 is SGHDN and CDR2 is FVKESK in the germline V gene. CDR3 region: CASSRTSGGNYEQYF. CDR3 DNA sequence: TGTGCCAGCAGCCGGACTAGCGGGGGGAACTACGAGCAGTACTTC.

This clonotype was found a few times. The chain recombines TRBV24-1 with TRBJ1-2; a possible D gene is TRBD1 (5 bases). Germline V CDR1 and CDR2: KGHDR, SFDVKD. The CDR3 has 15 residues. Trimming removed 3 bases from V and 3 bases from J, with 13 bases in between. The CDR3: CATSDTMGTDYGYTF. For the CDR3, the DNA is TGTGCCACCAGTGATACTATGGGGACCGACTATGGCTACACCTTC.

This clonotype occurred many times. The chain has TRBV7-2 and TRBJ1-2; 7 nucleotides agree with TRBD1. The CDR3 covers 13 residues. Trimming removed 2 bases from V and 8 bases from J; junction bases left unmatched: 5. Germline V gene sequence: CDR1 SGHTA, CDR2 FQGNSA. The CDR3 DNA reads TGTGCCAGCAGCTTAAGACAGGGTGGCGGCTACACCTTC. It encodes CASSLRQGGGYTF.

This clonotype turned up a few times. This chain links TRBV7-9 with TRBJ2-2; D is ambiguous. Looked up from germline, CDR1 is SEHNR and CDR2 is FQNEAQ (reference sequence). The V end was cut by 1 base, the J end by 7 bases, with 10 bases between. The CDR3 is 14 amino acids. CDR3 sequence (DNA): TGTGCCAGCAGCTTAGTTGGCTCAGTCGGGGAGCTGTTTTTT. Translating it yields CASSLVGSVGELFF.

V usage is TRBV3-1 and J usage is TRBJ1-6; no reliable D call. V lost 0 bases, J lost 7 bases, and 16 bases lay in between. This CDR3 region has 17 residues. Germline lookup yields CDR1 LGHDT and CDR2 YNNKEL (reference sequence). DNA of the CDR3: TGTGCCAGCAGCCAAGATCTGGGTTTCGAGGTCAATTCACCCCTCCACTTT. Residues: CASSQDLGFEVNSPLHF.

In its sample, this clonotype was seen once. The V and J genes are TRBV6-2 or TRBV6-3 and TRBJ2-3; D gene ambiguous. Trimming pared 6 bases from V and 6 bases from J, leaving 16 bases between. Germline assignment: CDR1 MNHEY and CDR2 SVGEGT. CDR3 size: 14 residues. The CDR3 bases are TGTGCCAGCAGGAGGATAGGTCTTTCGGATACGCAGTATTTT. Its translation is CASRRIGLSDTQYF.

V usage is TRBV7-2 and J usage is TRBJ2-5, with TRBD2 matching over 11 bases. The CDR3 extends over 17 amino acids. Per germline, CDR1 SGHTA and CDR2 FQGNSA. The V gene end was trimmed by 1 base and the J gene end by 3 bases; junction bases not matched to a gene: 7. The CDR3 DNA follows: TGTGCCAGCAGCTTAGGAAGTTTAGCGGGAGGGAAAGAGACCCAGTACTTC. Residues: CASSLGSLAGGKETQYF.

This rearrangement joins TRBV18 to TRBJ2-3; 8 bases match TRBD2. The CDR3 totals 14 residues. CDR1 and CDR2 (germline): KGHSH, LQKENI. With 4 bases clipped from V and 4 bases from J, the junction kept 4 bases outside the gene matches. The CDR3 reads CASSHPGGADTQYF. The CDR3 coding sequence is TGTGCCAGCTCACACCCGGGAGGGGCAGATACGCAGTATTTT.

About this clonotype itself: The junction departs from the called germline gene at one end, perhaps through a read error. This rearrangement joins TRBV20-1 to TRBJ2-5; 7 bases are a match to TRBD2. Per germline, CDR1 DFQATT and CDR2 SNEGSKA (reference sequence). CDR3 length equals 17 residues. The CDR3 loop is CSATQHSGSTDQGTQYF. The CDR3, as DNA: TGCAGTGCTACGCAGCATAGCGGGTCAACTGATCAAGGGACCCAGTACTTC.

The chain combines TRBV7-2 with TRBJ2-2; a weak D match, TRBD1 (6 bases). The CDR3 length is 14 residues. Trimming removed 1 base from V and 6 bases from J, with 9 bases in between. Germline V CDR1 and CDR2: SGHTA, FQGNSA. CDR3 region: CASSLGTVSGELFF. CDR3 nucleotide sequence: TGTGCCAGCAGCTTAGGGACAGTATCCGGGGAGCTGTTTTTT.